The rows below give T cell receptor beta chains drawn from one sample of a study of blood T cell repertoires in COVID-19. The method was immunoSEQ multiplex PCR; TCRdb's version includes in-frame clones alone and lacks a portion of them. The table lists 16,000 or so clones, approximately 90% of them singletons. Sequences were obtained from peripheral blood. These receptor sequences come from a man older than 75 with acute or convalescent COVID-19. CDR3s include the opening cysteine and the closing phenylalanine or tryptophan. A D gene is named only where the DNA matches it firmly.

v_gene,j_gene,d_gene,CDR3aa
TRBV30,TRBJ1-1,.,CAWSVGPLGTEAFF
TRBV27,TRBJ2-1,TRBD2,CASVPLAGDLYNEQFF
TRBV6-5,TRBJ1-3,.,CASSTVSGNTIYF
TRBV9,TRBJ1-1,TRBD1,CASSPQGGNTEAFF
TRBV6-5,TRBJ1-2,.,CASSYSTEVYGYTF
TRBV2,TRBJ2-7,TRBD1,CASSEFGTGDYEQYF
TRBV7-8,TRBJ1-6,.,CASSPWTISYNSPLHF
TRBV3-1/TRBV3-2,TRBJ2-7,TRBD2,CASSQDGTSVDEQYF
TRBV7-4,TRBJ1-6,TRBD1,CASSSFGQGASPLHF
TRBV10-1,TRBJ1-5,TRBD1,CASRGTDAIYQPQHF
TRBV30,TRBJ1-5,.,CAWSGGGSNQPQHF
TRBV12-3/TRBV12-4,TRBJ1-4,.,CASSFWGNEKLFF
TRBV11-1,TRBJ1-1,.,CASSLSQGLNTEAFF
TRBV5-8,TRBJ2-7,TRBD1,CASSTGQLHEQYF
TRBV2,TRBJ2-7,.,CASSVAYYEQYF
TRBV7-8,TRBJ1-1,TRBD1,CASSYWTGTEAFF
TRBV5-1,TRBJ1-1,TRBD1,CASSFQPDRVTEAFF
TRBV5-1,TRBJ2-3,TRBD2,CASSLGDGTSGNNPGDTQYF
TRBV6-5,TRBJ1-4,TRBD1,CASSRRDRGGEKLFF
TRBV4-1,TRBJ1-1,.,CASSLFRGGLNTEAFF
TRBV7-9,TRBJ1-5,.,CASSFNENQPQHF
TRBV19,TRBJ2-5,.,CASSIAGGQETQYF
TRBV5-5,TRBJ1-1,.,CASSPLTGGFTEAFF
TRBV27,TRBJ1-2,TRBD1,CASATGTGTGYTF
TRBV3-1/TRBV3-2,TRBJ2-3,TRBD1,CASSQRTGGHTDTQYF
TRBV7-9,TRBJ2-1,TRBD2,CASSLGGGNEQFF
TRBV6-2/TRBV6-3,TRBJ2-1,TRBD2,CASSWGRLAGEQFF
TRBV5-4,TRBJ1-1,.,CASSPDTLRRSNTEAFF
TRBV24-1,TRBJ2-1,.,CATSDLTASSYNEQFF
TRBV30,TRBJ1-5,.,CAWSVRGSQPQHF
TRBV28,TRBJ1-1,.,CASSLLSPRGAGTEAFF
TRBV18,TRBJ2-1,.,CASSIQNPGEQFF
TRBV6-1,TRBJ1-5,.,CASSEQGLLGNQPQHF
TRBV19,TRBJ2-5,TRBD2,CASSIGGSGRGQETQYF
TRBV5-1,TRBJ1-2,.,CASSLGQSYGYTF
TRBV12-5,TRBJ1-1,TRBD1,CASGLGTGGNTEAFF
TRBV30,TRBJ2-2,.,CAWSLRDSGGLFF
TRBV7-9,TRBJ1-4,TRBD1,CASSWTGFANEKLFF
TRBV5-4,TRBJ1-2,TRBD1,CASSFGTGVSGGYTF
TRBV3-1/TRBV3-2,TRBJ1-1,.,CASGIGVEAFF
TRBV25-1,TRBJ2-7,TRBD1,CASSGRDRGLSYEQYF
TRBV2,TRBJ1-1,.,CATHRGLDTEAFF
TRBV30,TRBJ2-7,TRBD1,CAWSRGSSYEQYF
TRBV11-1,TRBJ1-6,TRBD1,CASSLAGQLNSPLHF
TRBV7-9,TRBJ2-1,TRBD2,CASSLGTSGSSHEQFF
TRBV18,TRBJ2-2,.,CASSPRAGTGELFF
TRBV5-1,TRBJ1-1,.,CASSSYPGGTEAFF
TRBV2,TRBJ1-2,.,CASSVNVRGGYTF
TRBV4-2,TRBJ2-3,TRBD2,CASSQVLAGGLTDTQYF
TRBV2,TRBJ1-2,.,CASSPRGYGYTF
TRBV19,TRBJ1-2,TRBD1,CASRLPGQGGYGYTF
TRBV5-4,TRBJ2-5,.,CASSFRDYQETQYF
TRBV27,TRBJ1-6,TRBD1,CASSFKAQKQGYNSPLHF
TRBV30,TRBJ2-3,.,CAWSKEARSDTQYF
TRBV3-1/TRBV3-2,TRBJ1-2,.,CASSYTMGGGRYGYTF